The 22 T cell receptor beta chains below all came from one sample that was sequenced in a study of shared clonotypes between healthy human individuals. Profiling relied on immunoSEQ multiplex PCR, and the TCRdb table lists in-frame clones only, not all of them. The repertoire has about 2.3 million clones, approximately 93% of them found once; the top ten carry under 0.45%. Source material: naive CD4+ T cells from PBMCs. Stated subset: CD45RA+ positively selected. These receptors originate from a man between 18 and 29 years old in good health. Some clones in this sample may be carry-over from other donors' samples.

The V and J genes are TRBV29-1 and TRBJ2-1; 14 bases match TRBD2. The CDR3 contains 16 residues. Germline V lookup: CDR1 SQVTM, CDR2 ANQGSEA. With V trimmed by 7 bases and J by 5 bases, 10 bases remained unmatched. The CDR3 sequence: CSGAIGLAGGHNEQFF. DNA for the CDR3: TGCAGCGGTGCGATTGGACTAGCGGGAGGCCACAATGAGCAGTTCTTC.

The rearrangement uses TRBV6-1 and TRBJ2-7; D unclear. This CDR3 is built from 13 residues. Germline CDR1 and CDR2: MNHNS and SASEGT. Trimming removed 3 bases at V and 3 bases at J, with 9 bases between. The CDR3 DNA follows: TGTGCCAGCAGTGATGGTTACATCTACGAGCAGTACTTC. It translates to CASSDGYIYEQYF.

V gene TRBV5-1 combines with J gene TRBJ1-1; D remains unclear. Between the trimmed V and J ends, which lost 5 bases and 5 bases, there was a span of 13 bases. CDR3 length: 13 amino acids. The V gene's germline CDR1 is SGHRS and CDR2 YFSETQ. The CDR3 is CASRMGSGTEAFF. DNA for the CDR3: TGCGCCAGCAGAATGGGATCGGGGACTGAAGCTTTCTTT.

CDR3 in amino acids: CASSLDSREGNEQFF. CDR3 sequence (DNA): TGTGCCAGCAGCTTAGATTCGCGGGAGGGCAATGAGCAGTTCTTC. The chain recombines TRBV7-2 with TRBJ2-1; 9 bases map to TRBD2. The CDR3 totals 15 residues. The V and J ends lost 1 base and 6 bases, in that order; junction bases with no gene match: 4. Germline assignment: CDR1 SGHTA and CDR2 FQGNSA.

V is TRBV15 and J is TRBJ2-7, with a weak D call TRBD1 (5 bases). From germline, CDR1 is LNHNV and CDR2 YYDKDF (reference sequence). CDR3 length: 14 amino acids. V shed 3 bases and J shed 1 base, with 10 bases lying between them. CDR3 amino acids: CATSSGATSYEQYF. As DNA, the CDR3 is TGTGCCACCAGCAGTGGGGCCACTTCCTACGAGCAGTACTTC. Filled out from reference TRBV15 and TRBJ2-7, the complete variable domain reads DAMVIQNPRYQVTQFGKPVTLSCSQTLNHNVMYWYQQKSSQAPKLLFHYYDKDFNNEADTPDNFQSRRPNTSFCFLDIRSPGLGDTAMYLCATSSGATSYEQYFGPGTRLTVT.

CDR3 in DNA: TGTGCCAGCAGCTCAGAGGGGGGACATGGACCCAGAAGGTACTATGGCTACACCTTC. Residues: CASSSEGGHGPRRYYGYTF. V is TRBV7-9 and J is TRBJ1-2, with D possibly matching TRBD1 (6 bases). Germline V CDR1 and CDR2: SEHNR, FQNEAQ (reference sequence). This CDR3 is built from 19 residues. The V and J ends lost 4 bases and 3 bases respectively, with 27 bases between them. The whole variable domain, filled in from reference TRBV7-9 and TRBJ1-2, reads DTGVSQNPRHKITKRGQNVTFRCDPISEHNRLYWYRQTLGQGPEFLTYFQNEAQLEKSRLLSDRFSAERPKGSFSTLEIQRTEQGDSAMYLCASSSEGGHGPRRYYGYTFGSGTRLTVV.

The chain uses TRBV15 and TRBJ2-3; the match to TRBD2 covers 7 bases. The CDR3 consists of 16 residues. CDR1 is LNHNV, CDR2 YYDKDF, per germline (reference sequence). The V segment lost 5 bases and the J segment 0 bases; nucleotides outside the gene matches: 8. The DNA of the CDR3 is TGTGCCACCAGCCCCCACCAGCGGGGAAGCACAGATACGCAGTATTTT. Protein sequence: CATSPHQRGSTDTQYF. The variable domain in full, completed from reference TRBV15 and TRBJ2-3, reads DAMVIQNPRYQVTQFGKPVTLSCSQTLNHNVMYWYQQKSSQAPKLLFHYYDKDFNNEADTPDNFQSRRPNTSFCFLDIRSPGLGDTAMYLCATSPHQRGSTDTQYFGPGTRLTVL.

The gene calls are TRBV27 and TRBJ2-7; 9 bases map to TRBD2. Germline values: CDR1 MNHEY, CDR2 SMNVEV (reference sequence). V shed 1 base, J shed 7 bases, and the junction held 8 bases outside the gene matches. This CDR3 is built from 15 residues. The CDR3 here is CASSLLSSGTREQYF. CDR3 in DNA: TGTGCCAGCAGTTTATTGTCTAGCGGGACGAGAGAGCAGTACTTC.

This clone showed up just once. The same CDR3 also results from other DNA sequences found in this sample. The chain couples TRBV5-1 to TRBJ2-1; 11 bases line up with TRBD2. The V gene end was trimmed by 4 bases and the J gene end by 2 bases; junction bases not matched to a gene: 5. The CDR3 has 16 residues. Germline CDR1 is SGHRS and CDR2 is YFSETQ. The chain's CDR3 is CASSSLAGGAYNEQFF. CDR3 in DNA: TGCGCCAGCAGCAGTTTAGCGGGAGGGGCCTACAATGAGCAGTTCTTC. Full variable domain (rest looked up from reference TRBV5-1 and TRBJ2-1): KAGVTQTPRYLIKTRGQQVTLSCSPISGHRSVSWYQQTPGQGLQFLFEYFSETQRNKGNFPGRFSGRQFSNSRSEMNVSTLELGDSALYLCASSSLAGGAYNEQFFGPGTRLTVL.

The rearrangement uses TRBV28 and TRBJ1-1; TRBD1 might be the D (6 bases). V was cut by 8 bases and J by 4 bases, with 20 bases left in between. The CDR3 length is 15 residues. Germline V gene lookup returns CDR1 MDHEN and CDR2 SYDVKM. The chain's CDR3 is CASPPSGTYPTEAFF. For the CDR3, the DNA is TGTGCCAGCCCACCATCCGGGACATATCCCACTGAAGCTTTCTTT.

The chain carries TRBV5-6 and TRBJ1-1, with D hard to call. The CDR3 sequence is 17 residues long. V lost 0 bases and J lost 1, with 16 bases in between. Germline CDR1 SGHDT, CDR2 YYEEEE. CDR3 DNA sequence: TGTGCCAGCAGCTTGGCCTTGCCTTATGGCGGGAACACTGAAGCTTTCTTT. Its translation is CASSLALPYGGNTEAFF.

The chain is built from TRBV6-5 and TRBJ1-2, with a tentative D call TRBD1 (5 bases). Germline lookup yields CDR1 MNHEY and CDR2 SVGAGI. V was pared by 9 bases and J by 4 bases, with 15 bases between. The CDR3 extends over 13 amino acids. CDR3 sequence: CASTAGRAYGYTF. The DNA of the CDR3 is TGTGCCAGTACGGCGGGCAGGGCCTATGGCTACACCTTC.

The chain employs TRBV7-9 and TRBJ1-1, with TRBD1 as a possible D gene (6 bases). Germline values: CDR1 SEHNR, CDR2 FQNEAQ (reference sequence). The CDR3 runs 14 residues. Trimming pared 5 bases from V and 0 bases from J, leaving 10 bases between. CDR3 loop: CASSQRDMNTEAFF. The CDR3 nucleotides read TGTGCCAGCAGCCAGCGGGACATGAACACTGAAGCTTTCTTT. Full variable domain (outside the CDR3, taken from reference TRBV7-9 and TRBJ1-1): DTGVSQNPRHKITKRGQNVTFRCDPISEHNRLYWYRQTLGQGPEFLTYFQNEAQLEKSRLLSDRFSAERPKGSFSTLEIQRTEQGDSAMYLCASSQRDMNTEAFFGQGTRLTVV.

As to this clone: An end of the junction does not agree with germline; a read error may underlie this. The V gene is TRBV9, the J gene TRBJ2-7; TRBD2 agrees at 12 bases. The CDR3 length is 13 residues. Germline V lookup: CDR1 SGDLS, CDR2 YYNGEE. The CDR3 sequence: CASSPGLAGRRNF. In DNA form, the CDR3 reads TGTGCCAGCAGCCCCGGACTAGCGGGACGGCGGAACTTC.

Notes on this clone: The junction and the germline gene differ at one end; a read error may be behind it. The chain couples TRBV30 to TRBJ2-7, with 7 positions matching TRBD2. Germline V gives CDR1 GTSNPN, CDR2 SVGIG (reference sequence). This CDR3 comprises 11 residues. For the CDR3, the DNA is TGTGCCGGGAGGGCCCTTGGAGAGCAGTACTTC. This codes for CAGRALGEQYF.

Only a few counts were recorded for this clone. V gene TRBV4-2 combines with J gene TRBJ1-1, with a possible D match to TRBD1 (5 bases). The CDR3 totals 16 residues. In germline, CDR1 is LGHNA, CDR2 YNFKEQ. The ends were cut back, 1 base at V and 1 base at J, with 13 bases in the middle. The CDR3 DNA reads as TGTGCCAGCAGCCAAGTAGGGCAGGGAGGGAACACTGAAGCTTTCTTT. Protein: CASSQVGQGGNTEAFF.

In the case of this clone: This specimen includes other DNA sequences encoding the same CDR3. This rearrangement joins TRBV11-2 to TRBJ1-1; D unclear. This CDR3 contains 14 residues. The germline V gene has CDR1 SGHAT and CDR2 FQNNGV. With 1 base removed from V and 5 bases from J, the gap between germline ends came to 11 bases. Written as DNA, the CDR3 is TGTGCCAGCAGCTTAGCCGGGGTAGGGACTGAAGCTTTCTTT. This codes for CASSLAGVGTEAFF.

V gene TRBV7-9 combines with J gene TRBJ2-7, with 7 bases matching TRBD1. The CDR3 length is 14 residues. CDR1 SEHNR and CDR2 FQNEAQ come from the germline V gene (reference sequence). The V segment lost 5 bases and the J segment 5 bases; nucleotides outside the gene matches: 9. The CDR3 DNA sequence: TGTGCCAGCAGCCTGACAGGGTGGATCAACGAGCAGTACTTC. It is translated as CASSLTGWINEQYF.

This clone was recorded only once. The chain couples TRBV4-2 to TRBJ2-6; D remains ambiguous. Per germline, CDR1 LGHNA and CDR2 YNFKEQ. V gave up 2 bases and J gave up 2 bases, with 10 bases separating them. This CDR3 spans 16 amino acids. CDR3 nucleotide sequence: TGTGCCAGCAGCCAACTAGGCACAGCTGGGGCCAACGTCCTGACTTTC. Its protein is CASSQLGTAGANVLTF.

The J gene is TRBJ2-1, the V gene TRBV7-9; 9 bases line up with TRBD2. V trimming: 5 bases; J trimming: 7 bases; junction bases outside the gene matches: 15. CDR1 and CDR2 (germline): SEHNR, FQNEAQ (reference sequence). This CDR3 region has 17 residues. The CDR3 DNA reads TGTGCCAGCAGCCAAGGTGCGGGCGGGAGGGCCGGGAATGAGCAGTTCTTC. This translates into CASSQGAGGRAGNEQFF.

This clone occurred once. This chain connects TRBV20-1 to TRBJ1-2; no clear D gene. CDR1 is DFQATT and CDR2 is SNEGSKA in the germline V gene (reference sequence). The CDR3 extends over 10 amino acids. The V gene lost 7 bases and the J gene lost 9 bases, with 12 bases spanning the gap. The CDR3 here is CSGNWGSYTF. DNA for the CDR3: TGCAGTGGAAACTGGGGAAGCTACACCTTC.

CDR3 sequence reads: CASSLGDLSYEQYF. The CDR3 DNA reads TGTGCCAGCAGCTTAGGCGACCTTTCCTACGAGCAGTACTTC. The chain employs TRBV7-2 and TRBJ2-7; no reliable D call. This CDR3 has 14 residues. V was trimmed by 1 base and J by 1 base, leaving 8 bases between them. Per germline, CDR1 SGHTA and CDR2 FQGNSA.